This entry lists 3 T cell receptor beta chains sequenced from one sample in a study of blood T cells in healthy people across ages. A second PCR, run for roughly 7 to 12 cycles, used a sample-barcoded 5' primer plus a J-beta primer mix. Using its own MiXCR run on the 5' RACE reads, TCRdb lists one record per CDR3 protein. The top ten hold approximately 30% of the sample, which has about 830,000 distinct CDR3 sequences, about 62% seen once. Sequencing used blood. These receptors were taken from a man younger than 45 in good health.

This chain connects TRBV11-2 to TRBJ2-6, with 9 bases aligning to TRBD1. J was trimmed by 0 bases and V by 6 bases; bases with no gene match: 9. The CDR3 sequence is 18 residues long. Germline V gives CDR1 SGHAT, CDR2 FQNNGV. CDR3 protein: CASSRMDRGISGANVLTF. CDR3 bases: TGTGCCAGCAGTCGTATGGACAGGGGCATCTCTGGGGCCAACGTCCTGACTTTC.

This clonotype was seen a handful of times. The rearrangement joins TRBV20-1 to TRBJ2-3, with D tentatively TRBD1 or TRBD2 (6 bases each). The germline gives CDR1 DFQATT, CDR2 SNEGSKA (reference sequence). This CDR3 is 13 amino acids long. V lost 6 bases, J lost 6 bases, and 16 bases lay in between. CDR3 sequence reads: CSAHGGPGDTQYF. DNA for the CDR3: TGCAGTGCCCACGGGGGCCCCGGGGATACGCAGTATTTT.

This sequence joins TRBV7-8 and TRBJ2-5, with 15 bases aligning to TRBD2. This CDR3 spans 17 amino acids. Germline V gene data show CDR1 as SGHVS and CDR2 as FQNEAQ. The trim removed 6 bases at V and 2 bases at J, leaving 7 bases unmatched. The chain's CDR3 is CASRPGLAGGQQETQYF. DNA of the CDR3: TGTGCCAGCAGACCGGGACTAGCGGGGGGACAACAAGAGACCCAGTACTTC. Complete variable domain (other parts from reference TRBV7-8 and TRBJ2-5): GAGVSQSPRYKVAKRGQDVALRCDPISGHVSLFWYQQALGQGPEFLTYFQNEAQLDKSGLPSDRFFAERPEGSVSTLKIQRTQQEDSAVYLCASRPGLAGGQQETQYFGPGTRLLVL.